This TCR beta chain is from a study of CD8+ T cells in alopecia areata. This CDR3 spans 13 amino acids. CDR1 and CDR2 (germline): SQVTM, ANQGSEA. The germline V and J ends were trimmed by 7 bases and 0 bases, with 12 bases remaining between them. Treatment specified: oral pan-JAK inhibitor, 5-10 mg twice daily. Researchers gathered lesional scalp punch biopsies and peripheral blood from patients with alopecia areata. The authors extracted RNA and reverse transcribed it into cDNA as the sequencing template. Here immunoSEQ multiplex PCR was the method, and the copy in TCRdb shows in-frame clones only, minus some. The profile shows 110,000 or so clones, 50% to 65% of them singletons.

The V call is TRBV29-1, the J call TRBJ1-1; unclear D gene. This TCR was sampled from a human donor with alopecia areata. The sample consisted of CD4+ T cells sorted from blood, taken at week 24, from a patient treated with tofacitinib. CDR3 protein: CSAAPFLNTEAFF. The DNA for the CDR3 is TGCAGCGCCGCCCCTTTCTTGAACACTGAAGCTTTCTTT.